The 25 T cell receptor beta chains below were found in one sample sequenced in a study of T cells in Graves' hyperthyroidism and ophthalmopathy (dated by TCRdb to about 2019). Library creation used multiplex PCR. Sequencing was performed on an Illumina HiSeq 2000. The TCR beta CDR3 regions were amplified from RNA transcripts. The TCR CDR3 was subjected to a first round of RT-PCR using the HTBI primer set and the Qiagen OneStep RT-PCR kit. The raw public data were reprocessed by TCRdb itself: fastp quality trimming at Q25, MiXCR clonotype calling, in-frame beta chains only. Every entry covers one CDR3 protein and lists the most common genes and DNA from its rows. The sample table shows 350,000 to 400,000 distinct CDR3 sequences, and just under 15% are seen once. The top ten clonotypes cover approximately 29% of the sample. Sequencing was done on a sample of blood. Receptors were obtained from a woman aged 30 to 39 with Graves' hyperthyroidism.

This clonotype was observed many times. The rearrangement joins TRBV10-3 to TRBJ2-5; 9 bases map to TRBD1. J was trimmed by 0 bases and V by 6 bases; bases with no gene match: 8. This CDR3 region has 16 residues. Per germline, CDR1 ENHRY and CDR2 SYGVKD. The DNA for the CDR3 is TGTGCCATCAGAGGGGAACAGGGGGCATACCAAGAGACCCAGTACTTC. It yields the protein CAIRGEQGAYQETQYF.

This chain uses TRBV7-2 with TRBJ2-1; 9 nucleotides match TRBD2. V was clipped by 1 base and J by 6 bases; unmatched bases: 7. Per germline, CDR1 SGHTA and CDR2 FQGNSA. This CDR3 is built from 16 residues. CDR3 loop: CASSLEVREGRNEQFF. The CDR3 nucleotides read TGTGCCAGCAGCTTAGAGGTGCGGGAGGGCCGCAATGAGCAGTTCTTC.

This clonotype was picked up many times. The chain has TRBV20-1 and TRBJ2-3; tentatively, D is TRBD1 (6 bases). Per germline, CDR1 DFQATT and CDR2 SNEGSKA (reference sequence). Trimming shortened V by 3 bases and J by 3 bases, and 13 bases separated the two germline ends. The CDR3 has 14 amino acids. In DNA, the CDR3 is TGCAGTGCTAGTGACGGCCAGGGGACAGATACGCAGTATTTT. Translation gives CSASDGQGTDTQYF.

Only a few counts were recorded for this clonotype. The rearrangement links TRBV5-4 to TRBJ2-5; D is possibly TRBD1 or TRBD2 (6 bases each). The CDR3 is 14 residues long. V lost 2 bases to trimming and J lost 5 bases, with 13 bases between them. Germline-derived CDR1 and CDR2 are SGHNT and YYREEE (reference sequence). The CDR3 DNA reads TGTGCCAGCAGCTTACGGGGGCGCATGGAGACCCAGTACTTC. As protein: CASSLRGRMETQYF.

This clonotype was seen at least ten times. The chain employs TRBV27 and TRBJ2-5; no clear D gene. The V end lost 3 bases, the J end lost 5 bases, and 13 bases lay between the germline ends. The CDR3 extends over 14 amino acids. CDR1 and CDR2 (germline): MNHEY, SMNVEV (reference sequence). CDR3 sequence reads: CASSFAGRGETQYF. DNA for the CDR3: TGTGCCAGCAGTTTCGCCGGACGAGGCGAGACCCAGTACTTC.

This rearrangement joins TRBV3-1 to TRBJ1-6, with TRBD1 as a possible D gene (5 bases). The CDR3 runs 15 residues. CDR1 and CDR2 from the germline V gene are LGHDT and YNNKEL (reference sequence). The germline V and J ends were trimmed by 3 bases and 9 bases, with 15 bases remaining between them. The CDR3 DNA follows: TGTGCCAGCAGCCACGGGACCCAACCCATTTCACCCCTCCACTTT. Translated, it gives CASSHGTQPISPLHF.

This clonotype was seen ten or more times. CDR3 sequence reads: CASSNGATNSFTDTQYF. The CDR3 DNA sequence: TGTGCCAGCAGCAATGGGGCGACTAATAGCTTCACAGATACGCAGTATTTT. The genes are TRBV12-3 or TRBV12-4 and TRBJ2-3; the D call may be TRBD1 or TRBD2 (5 bases each). The CDR3 extends over 17 amino acids. Trimming took 6 bases from V and 2 from J, leaving 21 bases between them.

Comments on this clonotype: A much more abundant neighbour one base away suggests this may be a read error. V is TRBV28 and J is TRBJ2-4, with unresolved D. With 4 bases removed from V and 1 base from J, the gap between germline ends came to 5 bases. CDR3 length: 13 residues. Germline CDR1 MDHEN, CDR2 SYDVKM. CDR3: CASSSRAKNIQYF. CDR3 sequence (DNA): TGTGCCAGCAGTTCCAGGGCCAAAAACATTCAGTACTTC.

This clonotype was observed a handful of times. In DNA form, the CDR3 reads TGTGCCACCAGCCAAGCGGCCTCCGAGCAGTACTTC. The encoded protein is CATSQAASEQYF. The V call is TRBV15, the J call TRBJ2-7; TRBD2 is a possible D gene (5 bases). There are 12 residues in the CDR3. In germline, CDR1 is LNHNV, CDR2 YYDKDF (reference sequence). V was shortened by 5 bases and J by 6 bases, with 11 bases between the two germline ends.

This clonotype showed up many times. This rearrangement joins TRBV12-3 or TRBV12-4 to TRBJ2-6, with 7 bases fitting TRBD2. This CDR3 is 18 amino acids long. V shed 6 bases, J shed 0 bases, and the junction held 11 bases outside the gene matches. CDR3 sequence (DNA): TGTGCCAGCAGACCTCCTCTAGCGGCTGACTCTGGGGCCAACGTCCTGACTTTC. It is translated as CASRPPLAADSGANVLTF.

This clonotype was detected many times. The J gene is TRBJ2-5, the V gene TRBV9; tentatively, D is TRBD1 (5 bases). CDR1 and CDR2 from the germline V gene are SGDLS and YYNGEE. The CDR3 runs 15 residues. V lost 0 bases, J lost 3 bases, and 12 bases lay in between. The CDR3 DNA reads TGTGCCAGCAGCGTAGGATCGGACATTGAAGAGACCCAGTACTTC. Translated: CASSVGSDIEETQYF.

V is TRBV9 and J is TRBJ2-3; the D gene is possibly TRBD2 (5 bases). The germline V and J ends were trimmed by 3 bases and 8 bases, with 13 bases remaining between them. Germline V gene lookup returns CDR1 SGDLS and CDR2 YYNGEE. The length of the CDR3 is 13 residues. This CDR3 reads CASSGKRTATQYF. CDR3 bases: TGTGCCAGCAGCGGAAAGCGGACTGCTACGCAGTATTTT.

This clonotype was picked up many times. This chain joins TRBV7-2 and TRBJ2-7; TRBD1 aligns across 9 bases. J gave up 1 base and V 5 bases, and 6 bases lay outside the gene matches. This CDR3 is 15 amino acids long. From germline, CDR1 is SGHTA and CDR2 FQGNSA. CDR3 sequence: CASSIGTGLSYEQYF. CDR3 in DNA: TGTGCCAGCAGCATAGGGACAGGGCTTTCCTACGAGCAGTACTTC. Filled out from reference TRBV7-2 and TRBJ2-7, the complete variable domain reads GAGVSQSPSNKVTEKGKDVELRCDPISGHTALYWYRQSLGQGLEFLIYFQGNSAPDKSGLPSDRFSAERTGGSVSTLTIQRTQQEDSAVYLCASSIGTGLSYEQYFGPGTRLTVT.

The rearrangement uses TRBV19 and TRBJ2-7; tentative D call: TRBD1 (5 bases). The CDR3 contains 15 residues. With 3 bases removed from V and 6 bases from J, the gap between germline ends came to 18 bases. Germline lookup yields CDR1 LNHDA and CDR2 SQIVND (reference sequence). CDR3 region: CASSIPSTGSGEQYF. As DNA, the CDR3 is TGTGCCAGTAGTATCCCCTCTACAGGATCGGGCGAGCAGTACTTC.

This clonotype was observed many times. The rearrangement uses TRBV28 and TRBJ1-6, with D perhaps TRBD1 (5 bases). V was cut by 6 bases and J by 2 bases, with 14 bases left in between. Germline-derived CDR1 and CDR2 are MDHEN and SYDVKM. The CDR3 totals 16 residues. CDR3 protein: CASRPRRAAYNSPLHF. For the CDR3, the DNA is TGTGCCAGCAGACCGCGCAGGGCGGCCTATAATTCACCCCTCCACTTT.

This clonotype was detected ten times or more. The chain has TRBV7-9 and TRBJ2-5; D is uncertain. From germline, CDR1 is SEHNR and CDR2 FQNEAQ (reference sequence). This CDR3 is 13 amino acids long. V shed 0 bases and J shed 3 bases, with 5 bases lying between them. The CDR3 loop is CASSLAAKETQYF. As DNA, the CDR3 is TGTGCCAGCAGCTTAGCGGCGAAAGAGACCCAGTACTTC.

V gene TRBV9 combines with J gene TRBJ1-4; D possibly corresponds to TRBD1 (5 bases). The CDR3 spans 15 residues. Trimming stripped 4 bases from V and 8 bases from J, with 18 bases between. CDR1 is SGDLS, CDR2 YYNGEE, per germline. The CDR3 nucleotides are TGTGCCAGCAGCCCGGCGAGGGGTGGAGGCGAAAAACTGTTTTTT. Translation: CASSPARGGGEKLFF. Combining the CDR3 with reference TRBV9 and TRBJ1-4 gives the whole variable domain DSGVTQTPKHLITATGQRVTLRCSPRSGDLSVYWYQQSLDQGLQFLIQYYNGEERAKGNILERFSAQQFPDLHSELNLSSLELGDSALYFCASSPARGGGEKLFFGSGTQLSVL.

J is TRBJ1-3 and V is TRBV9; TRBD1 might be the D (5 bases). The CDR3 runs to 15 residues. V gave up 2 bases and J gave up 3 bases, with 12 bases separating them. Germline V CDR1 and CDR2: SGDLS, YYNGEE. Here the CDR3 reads CASSVGGADGNTIYF. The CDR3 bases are TGTGCCAGCAGCGTCGGCGGGGCGGATGGAAACACCATATATTTT. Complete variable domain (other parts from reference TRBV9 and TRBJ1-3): DSGVTQTPKHLITATGQRVTLRCSPRSGDLSVYWYQQSLDQGLQFLIQYYNGEERAKGNILERFSAQQFPDLHSELNLSSLELGDSALYFCASSVGGADGNTIYFGEGSWLTVV.

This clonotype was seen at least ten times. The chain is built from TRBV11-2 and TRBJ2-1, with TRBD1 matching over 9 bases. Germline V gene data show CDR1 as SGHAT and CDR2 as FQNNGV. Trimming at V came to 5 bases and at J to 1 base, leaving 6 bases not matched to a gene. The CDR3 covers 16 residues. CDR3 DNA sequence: TGTGCCAGCAGCCACGACAGGGGGGCATCCTACAATGAGCAGTTCTTC. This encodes CASSHDRGASYNEQFF.

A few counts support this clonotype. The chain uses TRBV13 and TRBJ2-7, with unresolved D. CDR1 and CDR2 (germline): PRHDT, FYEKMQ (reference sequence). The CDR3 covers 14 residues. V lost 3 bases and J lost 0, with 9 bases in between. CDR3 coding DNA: TGTGCCAGCAGCTTTATCGGAATCTCCTACGAGCAGTACTTC. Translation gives CASSFIGISYEQYF.

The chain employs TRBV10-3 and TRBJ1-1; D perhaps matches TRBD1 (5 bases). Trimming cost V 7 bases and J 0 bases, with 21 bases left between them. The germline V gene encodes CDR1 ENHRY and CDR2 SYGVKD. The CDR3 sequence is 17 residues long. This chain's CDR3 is CAITPRQTKGMNTEAFF. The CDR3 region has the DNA TGTGCCATCACGCCCAGGCAGACAAAGGGGATGAACACTGAAGCTTTCTTT.

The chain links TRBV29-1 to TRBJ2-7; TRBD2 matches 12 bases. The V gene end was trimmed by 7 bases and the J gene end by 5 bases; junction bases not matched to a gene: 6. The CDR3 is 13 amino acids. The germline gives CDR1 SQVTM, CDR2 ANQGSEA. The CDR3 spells CSAVTSGGHEQYF. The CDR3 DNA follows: TGCAGCGCCGTGACTAGCGGGGGTCACGAGCAGTACTTC.

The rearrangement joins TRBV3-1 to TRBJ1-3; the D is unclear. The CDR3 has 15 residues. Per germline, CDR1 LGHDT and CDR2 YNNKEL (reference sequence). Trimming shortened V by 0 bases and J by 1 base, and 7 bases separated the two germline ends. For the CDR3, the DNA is TGTGCCAGCAGCCAAGATCGGGGTTCTGGAAACACCATATATTTT. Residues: CASSQDRGSGNTIYF. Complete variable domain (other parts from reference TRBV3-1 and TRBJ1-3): DTAVSQTPKYLVTQMGNDKSIKCEQNLGHDTMYWYKQDSKKFLKIMFSYNNKELIINETVPNRFSPKSPDKAHLNLHINSLELGDSAVYFCASSQDRGSGNTIYFGEGSWLTVV.

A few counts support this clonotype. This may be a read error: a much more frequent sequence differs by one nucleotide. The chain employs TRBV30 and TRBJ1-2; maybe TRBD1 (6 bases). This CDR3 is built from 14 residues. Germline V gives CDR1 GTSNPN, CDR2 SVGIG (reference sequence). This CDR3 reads CAWRDGQGNDGYAF. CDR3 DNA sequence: TGTGCCTGGAGGGACGGGCAGGGGAACGATGGCTACGCCTTC.

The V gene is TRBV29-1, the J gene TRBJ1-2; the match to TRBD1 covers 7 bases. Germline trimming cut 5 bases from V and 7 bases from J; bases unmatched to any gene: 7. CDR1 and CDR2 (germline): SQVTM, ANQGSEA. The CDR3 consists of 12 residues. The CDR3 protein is CSVPGGAAGYTF. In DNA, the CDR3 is TGCAGCGTTCCAGGGGGTGCAGCTGGCTACACCTTC.